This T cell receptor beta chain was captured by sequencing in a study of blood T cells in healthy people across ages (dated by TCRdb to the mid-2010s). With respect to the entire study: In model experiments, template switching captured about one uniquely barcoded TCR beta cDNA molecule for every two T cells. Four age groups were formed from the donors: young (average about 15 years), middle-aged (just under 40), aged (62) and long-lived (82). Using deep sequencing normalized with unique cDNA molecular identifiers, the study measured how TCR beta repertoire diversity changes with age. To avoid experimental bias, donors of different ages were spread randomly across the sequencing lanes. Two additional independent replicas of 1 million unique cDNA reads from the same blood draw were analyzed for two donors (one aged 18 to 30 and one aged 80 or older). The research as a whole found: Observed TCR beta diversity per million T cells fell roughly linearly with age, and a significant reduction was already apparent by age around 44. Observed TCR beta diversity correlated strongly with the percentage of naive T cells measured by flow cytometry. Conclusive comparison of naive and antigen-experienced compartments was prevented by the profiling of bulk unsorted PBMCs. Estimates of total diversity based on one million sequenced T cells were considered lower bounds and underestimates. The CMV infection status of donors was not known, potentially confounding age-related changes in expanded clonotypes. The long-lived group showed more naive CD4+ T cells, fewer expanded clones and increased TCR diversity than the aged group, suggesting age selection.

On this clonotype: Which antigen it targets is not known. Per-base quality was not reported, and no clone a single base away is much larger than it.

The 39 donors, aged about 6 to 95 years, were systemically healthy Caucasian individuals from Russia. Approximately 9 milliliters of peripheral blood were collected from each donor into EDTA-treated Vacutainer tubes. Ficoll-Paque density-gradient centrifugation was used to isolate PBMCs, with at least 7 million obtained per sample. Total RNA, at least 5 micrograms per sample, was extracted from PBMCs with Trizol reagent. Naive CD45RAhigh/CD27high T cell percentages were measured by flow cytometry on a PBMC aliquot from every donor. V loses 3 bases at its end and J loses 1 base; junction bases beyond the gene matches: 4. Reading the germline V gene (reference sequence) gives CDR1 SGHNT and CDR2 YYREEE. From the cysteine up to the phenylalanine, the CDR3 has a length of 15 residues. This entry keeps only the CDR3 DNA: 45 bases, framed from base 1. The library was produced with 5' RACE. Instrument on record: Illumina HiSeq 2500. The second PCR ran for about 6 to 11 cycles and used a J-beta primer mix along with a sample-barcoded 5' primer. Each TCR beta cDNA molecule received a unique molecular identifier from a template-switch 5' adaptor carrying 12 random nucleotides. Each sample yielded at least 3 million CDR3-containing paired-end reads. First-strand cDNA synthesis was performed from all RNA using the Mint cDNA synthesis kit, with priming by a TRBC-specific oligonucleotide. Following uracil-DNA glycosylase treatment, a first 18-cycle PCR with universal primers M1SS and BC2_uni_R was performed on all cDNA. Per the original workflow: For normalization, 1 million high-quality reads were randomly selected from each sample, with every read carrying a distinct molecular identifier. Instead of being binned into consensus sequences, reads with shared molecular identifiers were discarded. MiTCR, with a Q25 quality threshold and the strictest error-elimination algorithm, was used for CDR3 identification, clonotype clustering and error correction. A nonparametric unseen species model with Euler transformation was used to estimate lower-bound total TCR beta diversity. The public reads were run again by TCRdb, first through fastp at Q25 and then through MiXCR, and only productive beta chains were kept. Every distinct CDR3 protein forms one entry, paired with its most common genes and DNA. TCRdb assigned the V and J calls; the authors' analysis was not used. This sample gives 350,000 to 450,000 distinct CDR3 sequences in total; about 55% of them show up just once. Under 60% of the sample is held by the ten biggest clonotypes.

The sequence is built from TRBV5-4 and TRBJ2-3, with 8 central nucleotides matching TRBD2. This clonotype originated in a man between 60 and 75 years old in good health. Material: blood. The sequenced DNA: TGTGCCAGCAGCTCTAAACTAGCGGGCACAGATACGCAGTATTTT. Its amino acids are CASSSKLAGTDTQYF.